This section outlines one T cell receptor beta chain sequence together with its context. This record belongs to a study of cytomegalovirus exposure and HLA in healthy donors. CDR1 is SGHRS, CDR2 YFSETQ, per germline. With V trimmed by 3 bases and J by 6 bases, 7 bases remained unmatched. The CDR3 contains 16 residues. Use of 60 Vbeta and 13 Jbeta primers characterized the PCR. This table comes from immunoSEQ multiplex PCR, and its TCRdb copy is limited to in-frame clones, with some not included. Of approximately 200,000 clones listed, roughly 80% are singletons. The specimen was PBMCs. The chain has TRBV5-1 and TRBJ1-6; 9 nucleotides agree with TRBD1. The clonotype comes from a girl aged 2-9 years in good health and CMV-seronegative. The CDR3 protein is CASSWTGTGSNSPLHF. In nucleotides, the CDR3 is TGCGCCAGCAGCTGGACCGGGACAGGGAGTAATTCACCCCTCCACTTT.